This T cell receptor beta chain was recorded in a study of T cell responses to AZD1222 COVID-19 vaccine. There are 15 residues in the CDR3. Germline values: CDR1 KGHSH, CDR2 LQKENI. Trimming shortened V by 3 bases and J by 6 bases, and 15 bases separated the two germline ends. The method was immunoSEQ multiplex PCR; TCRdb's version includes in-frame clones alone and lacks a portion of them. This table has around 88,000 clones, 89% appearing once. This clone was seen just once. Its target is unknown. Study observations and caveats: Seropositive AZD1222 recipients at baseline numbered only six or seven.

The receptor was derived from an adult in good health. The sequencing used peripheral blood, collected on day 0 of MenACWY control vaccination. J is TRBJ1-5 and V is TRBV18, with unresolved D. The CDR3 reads CASSPQPTSRQPQHF. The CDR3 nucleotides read TGTGCCAGCTCACCCCAACCGACGTCTCGTCAGCCCCAGCATTTT. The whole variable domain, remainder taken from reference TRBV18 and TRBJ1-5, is NAGVMQNPRHLVRRRGQEARLRCSPMKGHSHVYWYRQLPEEGLKFMVYLQKENIIDESGMPKERFSAEFPKEGPSILRIQQVVRGDSAAYFCASSPQPTSRQPQHFGDGTRLSIL.